Listed below are T cell receptor beta chains from one sample, sequenced in a study of CD8 T cells in Susac syndrome. MiXCR, run by TCRdb on the immunoSEQ multiplex PCR reads, gives a single entry per CDR3 protein. This table holds 85,000 to 90,000 distinct CDR3 sequences, about 93% found once. Source material: CD8+ T cells from PBMCs. The receptor set was obtained from a human donor in good health. The CDR3 runs from the conserved cysteine through the conserved F or W. D genes are given only for firm matches. Clone size is not always given. Where it is, it says once, few, many or a class for expanded clones.

>.|TRBJ2-2|.|TRBV6-1
TGTGCCAGCAGCCTTCTCTGGCAGCTGAACACCGGGGAGCTGTTTTTT
CASSLLWQLNTGELFF
>TRBD1|TRBJ2-1|once|TRBV14
TGTGCCAGCAGCCAAGAATCGTATGGCAGGGGGCTGAGTAATGAGCAGTTCTTC
CASSQESYGRGLSNEQFF
>.|TRBJ1-6|.|TRBV20-1
TGCAGTGCTAGAGTGGCGCAGGTGAATAATTCACCCCTCCACTTT
CSARVAQVNNSPLHF
>TRBD1|TRBJ2-7|few|TRBV3-1
TGTGCCAGCAGCCCCGGGACAGGGGCGTACTACGAGCAGTACTTC
CASSPGTGAYYEQYF
>.|TRBJ2-7|.|TRBV6-1
TGTGCCAGCGACAGGCGTTCCTACGAGCAGTACTTC
CASDRRSYEQYF
>.|TRBJ2-1|.|TRBV6-5
TGTGCCACTGCGTGGCGGACCTCCTACAATGAGCAGTTCTTC
CATAWRTSYNEQFF
>.|TRBJ1-2|once|TRBV7-2
TGTGCCAGCAGCTGGACAGCTCAGTTTGGCTACACCTTC
CASSWTAQFGYTF
>TRBD1|TRBJ1-4|.|TRBV7-9
TGTGCCAGCAGCTGGCAGGGGGGGGCAAGCGAAAAACTGTTTTTT
CASSWQGGASEKLFF
>.|TRBJ1-2|.|TRBV27
TGTGCCAGCAGTCCGCGGGGACTTTATTCTAACTATGGCTACACCTTC
CASSPRGLYSNYGYTF
>.|TRBJ1-6|.|TRBV11-2
TGTGCCAGCAGCTTGACCGGGGGACTTGGATATTCACCCCTCCACTTT
CASSLTGGLGYSPLHF
>.|TRBJ2-7|.|TRBV6-5
TGTGCCAGCAGCCTCGGACAGCATCAGTACTTC
CASSLGQHQYF
>.|TRBJ2-5|.|TRBV29-1
TGCAGCGTTCGGACTGATTCAGAGACCCAGTACTTC
CSVRTDSETQYF
>.|TRBJ2-7|.|TRBV13
TGTGCCAGCAGCCAAGGGGACGGCCGCTACGAGCAGTACTTC
CASSQGDGRYEQYF
>.|TRBJ2-7|.|TRBV5-6
TGTGCCAGCAGCTTTGGCGACCGGGACGGACGCTACGAGCAGTACTTC
CASSFGDRDGRYEQYF
>TRBD2|TRBJ2-3|.|TRBV10-3
TGTGCCATCAGCGGGACTAGCGGAACCACAGATACGCAGTATTTT
CAISGTSGTTDTQYF
>.|TRBJ1-2|.|TRBV25-1
TGTGCCAGCAGTGAAGGGGGATTGATGGATGGCTACACCTTC
CASSEGGLMDGYTF
>.|TRBJ2-7|.|TRBV2
TGTGCCAGCCTTGGGGTGACGGCGCCCATCGGCGAGCAGTACTTC
CASLGVTAPIGEQYF
>TRBD1|TRBJ2-5|once|TRBV12-3/TRBV12-4
TGTGCCAGCAGTGATCGGACAGGGGGAATCGAGACCCAGTACTTC
CASSDRTGGIETQYF
>.|TRBJ2-5|.|TRBV20-1
TGCAGTGGCCCGAGGTCCCCGGGGGAGACCCAGTACTTC
CSGPRSPGETQYF
>.|TRBJ2-1|.|TRBV5-6
TGTGCCAGCCAAGGTCCCTACAATGAGCAGTTCTTC
CASQGPYNEQFF
>TRBD1|TRBJ1-5|.|TRBV5-1
TGCGCCAGCAGCACCGGGACAGAGGGAAATCAGCCCCAGCATTTT
CASSTGTEGNQPQHF
>.|TRBJ2-7|.|TRBV30
TGTGCCTGGAGTGTGGTCCTAGGCTACGAGCAGTACTTC
CAWSVVLGYEQYF
>.|TRBJ1-2|.|TRBV7-3
TGTGCCAGCAGCTTAAACCCAAGCAGGGGCGAAGGCTACACCTTC
CASSLNPSRGEGYTF
>.|TRBJ1-1|.|TRBV27
TGTGCCAGCACCTCCCAGGGGAACACTGAAGCTTTCTTT
CASTSQGNTEAFF
>.|TRBJ2-2|.|TRBV5-1
TGCGCCAGCAGCTACCTCGCCACCGGGGAGCTGTTTTTT
CASSYLATGELFF
>.|TRBJ1-1|.|TRBV30
TGTGCCTGGAGGCCCTGGGGGGACACTGAAGCTTTCTTT
CAWRPWGDTEAFF
>TRBD1|TRBJ2-2|.|TRBV10-2
TGCGCCAGCAGTGAACAGGGGGAGAGCGGGGAGCTGTTTTTT
CASSEQGESGELFF
>.|TRBJ1-6|.|TRBV27
TGTGCCAGCAGTTTATCGCCTCCACTATATAATTCACCCCTCCACTTT
CASSLSPPLYNSPLHF
>.|TRBJ2-5|.|TRBV7-9
TGTGCCAGCAGCTTAGTGAAGCAGGAAGAGACCCAGTACTTC
CASSLVKQEETQYF
>.|TRBJ2-7|.|TRBV20-1
TGCAGTGCTCGTCCTGCCTACGAGCAGTACTTC
CSARPAYEQYF
>TRBD2|TRBJ2-3|.|TRBV7-6
TGTGCCAGCAGCTCCAGACTAGCGGGGGGGCCAGATACGCAGTATTTT
CASSSRLAGGPDTQYF
>.|TRBJ2-1|.|TRBV14
TGTGCCAGCAGCCAAGATCCTCCGGGGGACCGCTCCTACAATGAGCAGTTCTTC
CASSQDPPGDRSYNEQFF
>.|TRBJ2-7|.|TRBV15
TGTGCCACCAGCAGCGGGTGGGGACTGAGGGCCTACGAGCAGTACTTC
CATSSGWGLRAYEQYF
>.|TRBJ1-6|once|TRBV11-2
TGTGCCAGCAGCTTAGATCACAGAGGGTCCCTCCACTTT
CASSLDHRGSLHF
>.|TRBJ1-2|.|TRBV20-1
TGCAGTGCTCATCTCGGGTCATCCTATGGCTACACCTTC
CSAHLGSSYGYTF
>.|TRBJ1-2|.|TRBV29-1
TGCAGCGTTTTACAGGGATATGAAGTCTACACCTTC
CSVLQGYEVYTF
>.|TRBJ1-3|.|TRBV12-3/TRBV12-4
TGTGCCAGCAGCCGGCGTCCTGGAAACACCATATATTTT
CASSRRPGNTIYF
>.|TRBJ1-2|.|TRBV5-6
TGTGCCAGCAGCTTGTGGAACAGAAGTGGCTACACCTTC
CASSLWNRSGYTF
>.|TRBJ2-5|.|TRBV6-5
TGTGCCAGCAGTTCCAACAGGGTTGAGACCCAGTACTTC
CASSSNRVETQYF
>.|TRBJ1-2|.|TRBV12-3/TRBV12-4
TGTGCCAGCAGTTTACGGACACTCGGTGGCTACACCTTC
CASSLRTLGGYTF
>.|TRBJ1-1|.|TRBV13
TGTGCCAGCAGCTTATTCCAAGCTGAAGCTTTCTTT
CASSLFQAEAFF
>TRBD1|TRBJ2-5|.|TRBV9
TGTGCCAGCAGCGCATACAGGGGTGAAGAGACCCAGTACTTC
CASSAYRGEETQYF
>.|TRBJ2-5|.|TRBV11-3
TGTGCCAGCAGCTTCTCGACAGCCCAAGAGACCCAGTACTTC
CASSFSTAQETQYF
>TRBD1|TRBJ2-3|.|TRBV6-6
TGTGCCAGCAGCCGGACAGGGGGCGTAGATACGCAGTATTTT
CASSRTGGVDTQYF
>.|TRBJ2-7|few|TRBV29-1
TGCAGCGTTGAAGACCCGTCAGGGGAGGCGTACGAGCAGTACTTC
CSVEDPSGEAYEQYF
>TRBD1|TRBJ1-1|.|TRBV5-6
TGTGCCAGCAGCCTCCTTTGGACAGGGAACACTGAAGCTTTCTTT
CASSLLWTGNTEAFF
>TRBD1|TRBJ1-5|.|TRBV28
TGTGCCAGCAGTTTGTACAGGGGGACGTTACAGCCCCAGCATTTT
CASSLYRGTLQPQHF
>TRBD2|TRBJ2-1|.|TRBV7-9
TGTGCCAGCAGCAATCGACTAGCGGGGGTTGAGCAGTTCTTC
CASSNRLAGVEQFF
>TRBD2|TRBJ2-5|.|TRBV7-2
TGTGCCAGCAGCTTAGAACCGGGAGGGGCGGAGACCCAGTACTTC
CASSLEPGGAETQYF
>.|TRBJ1-2|.|TRBV5-1
TGCGCCAGCAGCTTGACTTGGTCTAACTATGGCTACACCTTC
CASSLTWSNYGYTF
>.|TRBJ1-1|.|TRBV19
TGTGCCAGTAGTATGGATTGGGGGGGTCTGAGTACTGAAGCTTTCTTT
CASSMDWGGLSTEAFF
>.|TRBJ1-1|.|TRBV29-1
TGCAGCGTTGACGGGGGCAGGGTGGGGAACACTGAAGCTTTCTTT
CSVDGGRVGNTEAFF
>.|TRBJ2-3|.|TRBV27
TGTGCCAGCAGTTTGGGATTACCCCCAGATACGCAGTATTTT
CASSLGLPPDTQYF
>.|TRBJ1-1|.|TRBV3-1
TGTGCCAGCAGCGAGGAGGGGAACACTGAAGCTTTCTTT
CASSEEGNTEAFF
>.|TRBJ1-1|.|TRBV7-2
TGTGCCAGCAGCTTAATTTCGGGGTTGAACACTGAAGCTTTCTTT
CASSLISGLNTEAFF